What follows are 8 T cell receptor beta chains derived from one specimen sequenced in a study of T cells after posttransplantation cyclophosphamide. TCRdb's copy holds only in-frame clones and misses some; the assay was immunoSEQ multiplex PCR. This sample has about 20,000 clones, with 70% to 85% found just once. A marrow graft followed busulfan-fludarabine conditioning, with cyclophosphamide on days +3 and +4. The sequenced sample was PBMCs, obtained after an allogeneic stem cell transplant with post-transplant cyclophosphamide. The receptors were sampled from a male patient between 25 and 40 years old who received an allogeneic stem cell transplant from a related donor, was CMV-positive, and had acute GVHD only. The T cells may come from the graft donor.

The CDR3 is CASSFPGQGMDEQYF. The DNA for the CDR3 is TGCGCCAGCAGTTTTCCGGGACAGGGAATGGACGAGCAGTACTTC. The chain recombines TRBV10-1 with TRBJ2-7; 9 nucleotides agree with TRBD1. This CDR3 has 15 amino acids. With 5 bases clipped from V and 5 bases from J, the junction kept 10 bases outside the gene matches. The germline V gene has CDR1 WNHNN and CDR2 SYGVQD (reference sequence).

This clone was observed a handful of times. One end of the junction does not line up with germline, which may come from a read error. Other nucleotide sequences in the sample specify the same CDR3. The gene calls are TRBV4-1 and TRBJ1-5; TRBD1 agrees at 7 bases. This CDR3 contains 16 residues. Germline assignment: CDR1 MGHRA and CDR2 YSYEKL. CDR3 sequence (DNA): TGTGCCAGCAGCCAAGATCTCGGACAGGCCTTCTCTCCCTTGCATTTT. This sequence encodes CASSQDLGQAFSPLHF.

V gene TRBV11-1 combines with J gene TRBJ2-7; no reliable D call. CDR1 and CDR2 from the germline V gene are SGHAT and FQDESV (reference sequence). The V and J ends lost 1 base and 5 bases respectively, with 6 bases between them. The CDR3 runs 12 residues. The CDR3 reads CASSLDSNEQYF. CDR3 in DNA: TGTGCCAGCAGCTTAGACTCTAACGAGCAGTACTTC.

The rearrangement joins TRBV23-1 to TRBJ1-1; weak D call: TRBD1 (5 bases). TRBV23-1 is an ORF, and what it does is uncertain. V was trimmed by 0 bases and J by 6 bases, leaving 11 bases between them. The CDR3 runs 14 residues. The CDR3 here is CASSQSGGRPEAFF. In DNA form, the CDR3 reads TGCGCCAGCAGTCAATCGGGGGGTAGGCCTGAAGCTTTCTTT.

The chain joins TRBV4-3 to TRBJ1-1; D might be TRBD1 (5 bases). The CDR3 loop spans 14 amino acids. Trimming left V 1 base short and J 4 bases short, with 10 bases between. In germline, CDR1 is LGHNA, CDR2 YSLEER. The CDR3 is CASSQGRDRTEAFF. CDR3 bases: TGCGCCAGCAGCCAAGGGCGGGACCGCACTGAAGCTTTCTTT.

This clone was recorded once. The chain carries TRBV7-2 and TRBJ1-6; 9 nucleotides line up with TRBD1. The germline V gene encodes CDR1 SGHTA and CDR2 FQGNSA. Unmatched junction bases numbered 6, after V lost 5 bases and J lost 4 bases. The CDR3 has 16 residues. CDR3 nucleotides: TGTGCCAGCAGCGAACAGGGGGCATTGTATAATTCACCCCTCCACTTT. This gives the protein CASSEQGALYNSPLHF.

The rearrangement joins TRBV15 to TRBJ1-1, with D unclear. The CDR3 has 14 amino acids. Between the trimmed V and J ends, which lost 1 base and 4 bases, there was a span of 10 bases. Germline CDR1 reads LNHNV; CDR2 reads YYDKDF (reference sequence). The CDR3 here is CATSRAQPGTEAFF. The CDR3 DNA reads TGTGCCACCAGCAGAGCGCAACCGGGCACTGAAGCTTTCTTT. Using reference TRBV15 and TRBJ1-1 for the parts outside the CDR3, the full variable domain is DAMVIQNPRYQVTQFGKPVTLSCSQTLNHNVMYWYQQKSSQAPKLLFHYYDKDFNNEADTPDNFQSRRPNTSFCFLDIRSPGLGDTAMYLCATSRAQPGTEAFFGQGTRLTVV.

This rearrangement joins TRBV28 to TRBJ1-4; D gene unclear. The CDR3 length is 12 residues. Germline loops: CDR1 MDHEN, CDR2 SYDVKM. V was cut by 3 bases and J by 7 bases, with 6 bases left in between. The CDR3 DNA follows: TGTGCCAGCAGTTTCTTTCGTGAAAAACTGTTTTTT. It specifies CASSFFREKLFF.